This entry lists 11 T cell receptor beta chains sequenced from one sample in a study of blood T cell repertoires in COVID-19. Assay: immunoSEQ multiplex PCR; the TCRdb copy retains only in-frame clones and omits some. The sample lists some 130,000 clones, 81% occurring once. Sequencing used peripheral blood. Every receptor here comes from a woman aged 55 to 70 with active or convalescent COVID-19.

This chain connects TRBV10-3 to TRBJ1-1; TRBD1 agrees at 7 bases. CDR1 ENHRY and CDR2 SYGVKD come from the germline V gene. The length of the CDR3 is 14 residues. V gave up 6 bases and J gave up 1 base; unmatched junction bases: 5. CDR3 residues: CAISTGTANTEAFF. CDR3 DNA: TGTGCCATCAGCACCGGGACAGCGAACACTGAAGCTTTCTTT.

This clone was seen a handful of times. The gene calls are TRBV4-1 and TRBJ2-7; TRBD1 agrees at 10 bases. The CDR3 has 17 residues. V lost 1 base, J lost 2 bases, and 8 bases stayed unmatched. CDR1 MGHRA and CDR2 YSYEKL come from the germline V gene. CDR3 in DNA: TGCGCCAGCAGCCAAGGACCCGGGACAGGGGAGGCCTACGAGCAGTACTTC. Encoded protein: CASSQGPGTGEAYEQYF.

The chain links TRBV12-3 or TRBV12-4 to TRBJ2-3; D is undetermined. This CDR3 spans 10 amino acids. V was pared by 8 bases and J by 8 bases, with 8 bases between. In DNA form, the CDR3 reads TGTGCCAGCGCCACCAGTACGCAGTATTTT. Translation: CASATSTQYF.

The chain links TRBV28 to TRBJ1-5; D remains ambiguous. This CDR3 has 13 residues. V was cut by 9 bases and J by 2 bases, with 11 bases left in between. Germline values: CDR1 MDHEN, CDR2 SYDVKM. The CDR3 nucleotides are TGTGCCAGTAGACTGGGTGGCAATCAGCCCCAGCATTTT. Its translation is CASRLGGNQPQHF.

The rearrangement uses TRBV19 and TRBJ2-1, with D possibly matching TRBD1 (6 bases). The CDR3 sequence is 15 residues long. V was cut by 5 bases and J by 0 bases, with 11 bases left in between. Germline CDR1 and CDR2: LNHDA and SQIVND (reference sequence). The CDR3 sequence: CASSSGQSSYNEQFF. CDR3 bases: TGTGCCAGTAGTTCAGGACAGAGCTCCTACAATGAGCAGTTCTTC. Drawing the rest from reference TRBV19 and TRBJ2-1, the complete variable domain is DGGITQSPKYLFRKEGQNVTLSCEQNLNHDAMYWYRQDPGQGLRLIYYSQIVNDFQKGDIAEGYSVSREKKESFPLTVTSAQKNPTAFYLCASSSGQSSYNEQFFGPGTRLTVL.

This chain links TRBV25-1 with TRBJ2-6; TRBD1 aligns across 12 bases. With 6 bases clipped from V and 4 bases from J, the junction kept 7 bases outside the gene matches. This CDR3 contains 17 residues. CDR1 MGHDK and CDR2 SYGVNS come from the germline V gene. The CDR3 protein is CASSSGQGAAGANVLTF. In nucleotides, the CDR3 is TGTGCCAGCAGCTCGGGACAGGGGGCTGCAGGGGCCAACGTCCTGACTTTC.

The V gene is TRBV1, the J gene TRBJ2-1; the table's D call TRBD2 went unverified against the DNA. TRBV1 is annotated as a pseudogene. There are 18 residues in the CDR3. CDR3 loop: CTSSQDRVPSGAYNEQFF. The CDR3 coding sequence is TGCACCAGCAGCCAAGATAGGGTACCTAGCGGGGCCTACAATGAGCAGTTCTTC.

This clone turned up a few times. This chain joins TRBV15 and TRBJ2-1; 8 nucleotides align to TRBD2. The V and J ends lost 1 base and 10 bases, in that order; junction bases with no gene match: 12. The CDR3 loop spans 16 amino acids. Germline loops: CDR1 LNHNV, CDR2 YYDKDF (reference sequence). The CDR3 spells CATSRALPGGRGEQFF. CDR3 bases: TGTGCCACCAGCAGAGCTTTACCGGGGGGGCGTGGGGAGCAGTTCTTC.

Sample share makes this clone medium-sized (0.01 to 0.1%). The chain's CDR3 is CASSLSGTKNTEAFF. The CDR3 DNA reads TGTGCCAGCTCACTGTCCGGGACAAAGAACACTGAAGCTTTCTTT. J is TRBJ1-1 and V is TRBV18; D may be TRBD1 (6 bases). V dropped 4 bases and J dropped 1 base, with 13 bases sitting between them. Germline V gene sequence: CDR1 KGHSH, CDR2 LQKENI. The CDR3 sequence is 15 residues long.

The chain links TRBV6-2 or TRBV6-3 to TRBJ2-1; 11 bases agree with TRBD2. The ends lost 6 bases at V and 6 bases at J; junction bases unmatched: 13. This CDR3 has 17 amino acids. Germline V CDR1 and CDR2: MNHEY, SVGEGT. CDR3 amino acids: CASSPIGIAGGPNEQFF. Here the CDR3 DNA reads TGTGCCAGCAGCCCCATAGGGATAGCGGGAGGGCCCAATGAGCAGTTCTTC.

This chain's CDR3 is CASSAQGSDTQYF. CDR3 DNA sequence: TGCGCCAGCAGCGCTCAGGGGTCAGATACGCAGTATTTT. The V and J genes are TRBV5-1 and TRBJ2-3, with a tentative D call TRBD1 (6 bases). Trimming took 4 bases from V and 4 from J, leaving 10 bases between them. CDR3 size: 13 residues. CDR1 is SGHRS, CDR2 YFSETQ, per germline.